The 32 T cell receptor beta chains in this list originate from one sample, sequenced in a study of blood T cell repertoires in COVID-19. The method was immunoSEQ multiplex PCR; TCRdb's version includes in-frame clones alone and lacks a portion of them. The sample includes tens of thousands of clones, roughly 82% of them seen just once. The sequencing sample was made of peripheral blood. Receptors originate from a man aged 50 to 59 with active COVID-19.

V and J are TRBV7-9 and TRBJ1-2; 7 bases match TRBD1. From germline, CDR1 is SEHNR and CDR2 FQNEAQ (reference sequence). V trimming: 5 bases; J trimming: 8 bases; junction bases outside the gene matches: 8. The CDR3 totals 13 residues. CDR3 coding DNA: TGTGCCAGCAGCCAAACAGGGGTGGAGGGCTACACCTTC. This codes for CASSQTGVEGYTF.

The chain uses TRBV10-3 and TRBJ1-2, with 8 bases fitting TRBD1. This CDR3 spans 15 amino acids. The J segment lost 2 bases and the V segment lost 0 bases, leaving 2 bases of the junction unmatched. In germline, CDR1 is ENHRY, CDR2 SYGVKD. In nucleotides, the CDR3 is TGTGCCATCAGTGAGTCTGGGACAGGAAACTATGGCTACACCTTC. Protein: CAISESGTGNYGYTF.

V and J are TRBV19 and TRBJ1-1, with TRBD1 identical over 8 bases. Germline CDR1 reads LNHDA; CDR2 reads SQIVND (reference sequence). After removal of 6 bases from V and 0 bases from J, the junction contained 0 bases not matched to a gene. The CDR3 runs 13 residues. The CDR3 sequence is CASRDRVNTEAFF. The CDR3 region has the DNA TGTGCCAGTAGGGACAGGGTGAACACTGAAGCTTTCTTT.

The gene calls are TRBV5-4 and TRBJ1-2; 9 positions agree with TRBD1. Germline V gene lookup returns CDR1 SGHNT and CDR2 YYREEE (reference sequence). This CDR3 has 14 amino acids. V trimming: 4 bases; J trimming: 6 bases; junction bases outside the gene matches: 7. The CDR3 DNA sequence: TGTGCCAGCAGCCAAAAACAGGGGGCGGATGGCTACACCTTC. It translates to CASSQKQGADGYTF.

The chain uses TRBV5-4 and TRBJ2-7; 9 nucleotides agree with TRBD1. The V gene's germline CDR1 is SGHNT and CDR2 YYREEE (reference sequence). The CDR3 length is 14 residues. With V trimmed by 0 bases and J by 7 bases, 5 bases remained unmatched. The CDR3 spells CASSLEQGAGEQYF. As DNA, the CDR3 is TGTGCCAGCAGCTTGGAACAGGGGGCTGGGGAGCAGTACTTC.

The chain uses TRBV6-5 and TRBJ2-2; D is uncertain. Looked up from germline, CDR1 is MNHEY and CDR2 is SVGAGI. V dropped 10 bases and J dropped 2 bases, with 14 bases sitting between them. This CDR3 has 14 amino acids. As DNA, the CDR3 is TGTGCCACCCCTGAGAAGAAAAACACCGGGGAGCTGTTTTTT. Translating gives CATPEKKNTGELFF.

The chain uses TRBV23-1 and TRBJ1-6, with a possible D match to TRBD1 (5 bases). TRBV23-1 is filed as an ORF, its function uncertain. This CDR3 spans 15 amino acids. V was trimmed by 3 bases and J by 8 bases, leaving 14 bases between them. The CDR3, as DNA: TGCGCCAGCAGTCAGGGCAAGGGGTTAGATTCACCCCTCCACTTT. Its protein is CASSQGKGLDSPLHF.

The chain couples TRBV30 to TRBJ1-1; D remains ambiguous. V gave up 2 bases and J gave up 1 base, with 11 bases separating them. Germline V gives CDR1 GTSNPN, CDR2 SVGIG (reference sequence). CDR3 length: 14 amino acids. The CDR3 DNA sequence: TGTGCCTGGAGTAAGAGTATCACGAACACTGAAGCTTTCTTT. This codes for CAWSKSITNTEAFF. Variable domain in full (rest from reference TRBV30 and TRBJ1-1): SQTIHQWPATLVQPVGSPLSLECTVEGTSNPNLYWYRQAAGRGLQLLFYSVGIGQISSEVPQNLSASRPQDRQFILSSKKLLLSDSGFYLCAWSKSITNTEAFFGQGTRLTVV.

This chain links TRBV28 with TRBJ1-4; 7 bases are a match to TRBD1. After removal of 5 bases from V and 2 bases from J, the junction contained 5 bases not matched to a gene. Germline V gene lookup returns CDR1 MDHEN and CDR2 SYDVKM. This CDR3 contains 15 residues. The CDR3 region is CASSPTGVTNEKLFF. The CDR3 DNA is TGTGCCAGCAGTCCCACAGGGGTGACTAATGAAAAACTGTTTTTT.

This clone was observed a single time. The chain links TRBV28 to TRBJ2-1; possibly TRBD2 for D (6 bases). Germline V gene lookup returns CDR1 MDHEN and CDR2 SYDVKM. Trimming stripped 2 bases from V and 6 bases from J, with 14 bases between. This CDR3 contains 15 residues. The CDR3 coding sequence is TGTGCCAGCAGTTTACTCTCGGGACTGTTCAATGAGCAGTTCTTC. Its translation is CASSLLSGLFNEQFF.

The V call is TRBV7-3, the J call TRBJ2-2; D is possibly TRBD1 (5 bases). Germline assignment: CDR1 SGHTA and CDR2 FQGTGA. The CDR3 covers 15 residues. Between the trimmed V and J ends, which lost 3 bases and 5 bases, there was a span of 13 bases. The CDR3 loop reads CASSFGSGFTGELFF. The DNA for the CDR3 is TGTGCCAGCAGCTTCGGCTCAGGGTTTACCGGGGAGCTGTTTTTT.

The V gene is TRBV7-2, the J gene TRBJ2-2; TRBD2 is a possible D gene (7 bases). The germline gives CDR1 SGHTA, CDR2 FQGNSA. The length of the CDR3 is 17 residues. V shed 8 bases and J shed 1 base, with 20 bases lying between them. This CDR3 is CASGPSPRGGNTGELFF. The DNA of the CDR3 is TGTGCCAGCGGACCCTCCCCAAGGGGGGGGAACACCGGGGAGCTGTTTTTT.

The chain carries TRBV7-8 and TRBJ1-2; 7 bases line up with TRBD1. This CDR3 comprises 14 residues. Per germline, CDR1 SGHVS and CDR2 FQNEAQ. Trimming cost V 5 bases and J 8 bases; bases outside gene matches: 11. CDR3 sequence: CASSTRQGLRGYTF. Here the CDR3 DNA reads TGTGCCAGCAGCACTAGACAGGGCCTAAGGGGCTACACCTTC. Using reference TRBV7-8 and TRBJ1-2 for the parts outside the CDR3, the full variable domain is GAGVSQSPRYKVAKRGQDVALRCDPISGHVSLFWYQQALGQGPEFLTYFQNEAQLDKSGLPSDRFFAERPEGSVSTLKIQRTQQEDSAVYLCASSTRQGLRGYTFGSGTRLTVV.

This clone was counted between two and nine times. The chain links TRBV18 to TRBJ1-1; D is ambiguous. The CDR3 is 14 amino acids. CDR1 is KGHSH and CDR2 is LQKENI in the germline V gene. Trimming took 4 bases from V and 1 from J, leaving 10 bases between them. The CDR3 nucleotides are TGTGCCAGCTCACTACACCCCGAGAACACTGAAGCTTTCTTT. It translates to CASSLHPENTEAFF.

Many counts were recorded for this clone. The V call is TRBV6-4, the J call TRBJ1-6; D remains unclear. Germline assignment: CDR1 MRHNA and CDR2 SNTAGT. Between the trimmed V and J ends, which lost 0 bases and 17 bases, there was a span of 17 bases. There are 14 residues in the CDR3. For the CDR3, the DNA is TGTGCCAGCAGTGACTCATCGCGGGATCGGATCATCCACTTT. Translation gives CASSDSSRDRIIHF.

CDR3 residues: CATQRGAGNEQYF. The CDR3 bases are TGTGCCACACAGCGGGGGGCAGGAAACGAGCAGTACTTC. The chain couples TRBV6-5 to TRBJ2-7, with 9 bases that match TRBD2. The J segment lost 5 bases and the V segment lost 10 bases, leaving 9 bases of the junction unmatched. Germline values: CDR1 MNHEY, CDR2 SVGAGI. The CDR3 spans 13 residues.

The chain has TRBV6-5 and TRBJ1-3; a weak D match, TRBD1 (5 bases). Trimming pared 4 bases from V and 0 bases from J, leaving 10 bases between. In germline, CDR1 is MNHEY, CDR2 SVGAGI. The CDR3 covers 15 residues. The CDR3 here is CASSSDSNSGNTIYF. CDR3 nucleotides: TGTGCCAGCAGTTCTGACAGTAACTCTGGAAACACCATATATTTT.

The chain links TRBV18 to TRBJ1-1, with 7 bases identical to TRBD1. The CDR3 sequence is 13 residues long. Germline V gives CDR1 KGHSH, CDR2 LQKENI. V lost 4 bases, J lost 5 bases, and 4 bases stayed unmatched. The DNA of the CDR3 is TGTGCCAGCTCACAGGGGGCCGGGACTGAAGCTTTCTTT. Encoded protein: CASSQGAGTEAFF. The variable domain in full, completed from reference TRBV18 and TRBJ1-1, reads NAGVMQNPRHLVRRRGQEARLRCSPMKGHSHVYWYRQLPEEGLKFMVYLQKENIIDESGMPKERFSAEFPKEGPSILRIQQVVRGDSAAYFCASSQGAGTEAFFGQGTRLTVV.

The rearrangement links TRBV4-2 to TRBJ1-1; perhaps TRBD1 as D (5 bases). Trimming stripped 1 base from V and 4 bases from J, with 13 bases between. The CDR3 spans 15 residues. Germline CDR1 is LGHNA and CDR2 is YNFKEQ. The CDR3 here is CASSQVQGPGTEAFF. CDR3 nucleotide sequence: TGTGCCAGCAGCCAAGTGCAGGGCCCGGGCACTGAAGCTTTCTTT.

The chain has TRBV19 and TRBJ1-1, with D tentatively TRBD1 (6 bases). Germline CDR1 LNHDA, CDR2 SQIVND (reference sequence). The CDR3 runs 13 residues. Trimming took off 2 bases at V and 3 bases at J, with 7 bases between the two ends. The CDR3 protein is CASSINRDTEAFF. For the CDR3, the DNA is TGTGCCAGTAGTATAAACAGGGACACTGAAGCTTTCTTT.

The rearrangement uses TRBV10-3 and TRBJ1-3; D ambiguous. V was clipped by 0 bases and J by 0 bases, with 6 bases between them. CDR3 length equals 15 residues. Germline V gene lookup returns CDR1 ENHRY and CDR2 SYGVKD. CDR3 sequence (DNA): TGTGCCATCAGTGAGTCGAGGAGCTCTGGAAACACCATATATTTT. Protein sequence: CAISESRSSGNTIYF.

The CDR3 is CSASVLYNEQFF. The CDR3, as DNA: TGCAGTGCTAGTGTCCTTTACAATGAGCAGTTCTTC. V usage is TRBV20-1 and J usage is TRBJ2-1; D unresolved. This CDR3 is built from 12 residues. With 3 bases removed from V and 4 bases from J, the gap between germline ends came to 7 bases. Germline assignment: CDR1 DFQATT and CDR2 SNEGSKA (reference sequence).

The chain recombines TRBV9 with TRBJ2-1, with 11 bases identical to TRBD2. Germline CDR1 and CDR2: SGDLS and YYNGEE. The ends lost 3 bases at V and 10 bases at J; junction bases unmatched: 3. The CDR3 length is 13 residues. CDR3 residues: CASSGASGGEQFF. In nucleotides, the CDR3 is TGTGCCAGCAGCGGGGCTAGCGGGGGGGAGCAGTTCTTC.

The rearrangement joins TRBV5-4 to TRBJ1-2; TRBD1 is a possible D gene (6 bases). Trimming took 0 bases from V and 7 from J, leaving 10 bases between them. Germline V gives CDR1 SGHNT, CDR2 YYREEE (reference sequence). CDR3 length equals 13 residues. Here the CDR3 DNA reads TGTGCCAGCAGCTTGGTGGGGGCGGTTGGCTACACCTTC. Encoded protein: CASSLVGAVGYTF.

CDR3 sequence (DNA): TGTGCCTGGGGGGGACTAGCGGGAGCGAACACCGGGGAGCTGTTTTTT. Translated: CAWGGLAGANTGELFF. The V gene is TRBV30, the J gene TRBJ2-2, with 14 bases matching TRBD2. In germline, CDR1 is GTSNPN, CDR2 SVGIG (reference sequence). This CDR3 region has 16 residues. Trimming at V came to 5 bases and at J to 0 bases, leaving 2 bases not matched to a gene.

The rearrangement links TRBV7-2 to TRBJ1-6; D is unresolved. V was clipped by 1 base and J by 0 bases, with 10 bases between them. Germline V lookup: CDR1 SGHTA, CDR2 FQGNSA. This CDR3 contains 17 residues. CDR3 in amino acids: CASSLVTGSSYNSPLHF. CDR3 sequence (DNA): TGTGCCAGCAGCTTAGTCACGGGAAGCTCCTATAATTCACCCCTCCACTTT.

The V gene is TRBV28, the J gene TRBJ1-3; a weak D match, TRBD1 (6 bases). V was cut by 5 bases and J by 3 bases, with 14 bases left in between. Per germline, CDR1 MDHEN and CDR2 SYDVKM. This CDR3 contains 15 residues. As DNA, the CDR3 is TGTGCCAGCAGTGTTGTGGGGGCTGTTGGAAACACCATATATTTT. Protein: CASSVVGAVGNTIYF.

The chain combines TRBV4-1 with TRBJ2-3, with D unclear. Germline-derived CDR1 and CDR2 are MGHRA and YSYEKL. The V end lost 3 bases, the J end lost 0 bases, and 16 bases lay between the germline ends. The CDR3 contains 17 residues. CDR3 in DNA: TGCGCCAGCAGCCATGCACACACGCAAGAAAGCACAGATACGCAGTATTTT. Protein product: CASSHAHTQESTDTQYF.

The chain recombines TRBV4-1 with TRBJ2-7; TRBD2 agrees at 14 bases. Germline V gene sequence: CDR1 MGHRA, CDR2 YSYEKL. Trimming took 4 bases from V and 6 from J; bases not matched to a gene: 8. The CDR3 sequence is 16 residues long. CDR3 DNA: TGCGCCAGCAGCCGAGAGGGACTAGCGGGAGTCGGCGAGCAGTACTTC. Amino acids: CASSREGLAGVGEQYF.

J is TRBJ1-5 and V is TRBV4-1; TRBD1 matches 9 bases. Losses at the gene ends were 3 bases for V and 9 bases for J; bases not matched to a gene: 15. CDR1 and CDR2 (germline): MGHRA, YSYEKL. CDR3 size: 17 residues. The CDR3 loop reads CASSHTSRDRAEWPQHF. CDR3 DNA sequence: TGCGCCAGCAGCCATACGTCCCGGGACAGGGCTGAATGGCCCCAGCATTTT.

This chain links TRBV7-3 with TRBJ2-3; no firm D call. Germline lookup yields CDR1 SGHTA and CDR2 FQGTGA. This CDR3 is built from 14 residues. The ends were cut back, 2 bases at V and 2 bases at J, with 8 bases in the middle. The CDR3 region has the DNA TGTGCCAGCAGCTTACCCGCACTCACAGATACGCAGTATTTT. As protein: CASSLPALTDTQYF.

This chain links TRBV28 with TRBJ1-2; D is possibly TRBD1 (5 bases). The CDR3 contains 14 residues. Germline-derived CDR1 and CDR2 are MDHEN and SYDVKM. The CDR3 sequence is CATYLSGGIGGYTF. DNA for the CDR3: TGTGCTACTTACCTAAGCGGGGGGATAGGTGGCTACACCTTC.